One and the same sample provided the 24 T cell receptor beta chains below, sequenced in a study of cytomegalovirus exposure and HLA in healthy donors. The PCR contained 60 Vbeta and 13 Jbeta primers. The assay was immunoSEQ multiplex PCR, and TCRdb's table has in-frame clones only and misses some. The data show 45,000 or so clones, about 78% seen once. Sample: PBMCs. The source of these receptors is a woman in her thirties in good health and CMV-seronegative.

This clone was detected only once. CDR3 DNA: TGTGCCACCAGCAGAGGACAGGGGGCTACAGATACGCAGTATTTT. Its translation is CATSRGQGATDTQYF. The chain uses TRBV15 and TRBJ2-3; TRBD1 matches at 10 bases. This CDR3 is 15 amino acids long. Germline loops: CDR1 LNHNV, CDR2 YYDKDF (reference sequence). V dropped 1 base and J dropped 3; count of bases not matched to a gene: 1. The full variable domain, rest sourced from reference TRBV15 and TRBJ2-3, is DAMVIQNPRYQVTQFGKPVTLSCSQTLNHNVMYWYQQKSSQAPKLLFHYYDKDFNNEADTPDNFQSRRPNTSFCFLDIRSPGLGDTAMYLCATSRGQGATDTQYFGPGTRLTVL.

The CDR3 nucleotides read TGCGCCAGCACCGGGGGAGCGTCCTACGAGCAGTACTTC. Protein product: CASTGGASYEQYF. The V gene is TRBV5-1, the J gene TRBJ2-7, with D maybe TRBD2 (6 bases). This CDR3 is built from 13 residues. V gave up 6 bases and J gave up 1 base, with 11 bases separating them. Germline-derived CDR1 and CDR2 are SGHRS and YFSETQ.

V and J are TRBV4-2 and TRBJ1-2; D gene uncertain. Germline V gives CDR1 LGHNA, CDR2 YNFKEQ. The ends were cut back, 3 bases at V and 0 bases at J, with 14 bases in the middle. This CDR3 spans 16 amino acids. This CDR3 reads CASSHEISESNYGYTF. In DNA, the CDR3 is TGTGCCAGCAGCCACGAAATCAGCGAATCTAACTATGGCTACACCTTC.

This clone has a handful of counts. J is TRBJ2-3 and V is TRBV7-6; TRBD2 matches 8 bases. Germline V gene sequence: CDR1 SGHVS, CDR2 FNYEAQ. V gave up 5 bases and J gave up 1 base; unmatched junction bases: 8. CDR3 length equals 16 residues. In nucleotides, the CDR3 is TGTGCCAGCAGCCGCCTACTAGCGGTAGGCACAGATACGCAGTATTTT. Its protein product is CASSRLLAVGTDTQYF.

This clone has just one count. The chain employs TRBV29-1 and TRBJ1-2; D remains unclear. Germline V lookup: CDR1 SQVTM, CDR2 ANQGSEA. The CDR3 is 10 amino acids. Trimming left V 3 bases short and J 5 bases short, with 4 bases between. The CDR3 loop is CSVEEYGYTF. As DNA, the CDR3 is TGCAGCGTTGAGGAGTATGGCTACACCTTC.

V and J are TRBV30 and TRBJ2-7; perhaps TRBD2 as D (6 bases). The CDR3 has 15 amino acids. Trimming shortened V by 5 bases and J by 2 bases, and 19 bases separated the two germline ends. The V gene's germline CDR1 is GTSNPN and CDR2 SVGIG (reference sequence). CDR3 in DNA: TGTGCCTGGGCCGGGGGAAGCGGACTCCCCTACGAGCAGTACTTC. Amino acid sequence: CAWAGGSGLPYEQYF. The full variable domain, with the rest looked up from reference TRBV30 and TRBJ2-7, is SQTIHQWPATLVQPVGSPLSLECTVEGTSNPNLYWYRQAAGRGLQLLFYSVGIGQISSEVPQNLSASRPQDRQFILSSKKLLLSDSGFYLCAWAGGSGLPYEQYFGPGTRLTVT.

The V and J genes are TRBV18 and TRBJ1-2, with 8 bases matching TRBD1. CDR3 length equals 15 residues. V trimming: 4 bases; J trimming: 4 bases; junction bases outside the gene matches: 8. CDR1 is KGHSH, CDR2 LQKENI, per germline. The CDR3 coding sequence is TGTGCCAGCTCACAGGGACAGGTCATGGGCTATGGCTACACCTTC. Amino acids: CASSQGQVMGYGYTF. Full variable domain (rest looked up from reference TRBV18 and TRBJ1-2): NAGVMQNPRHLVRRRGQEARLRCSPMKGHSHVYWYRQLPEEGLKFMVYLQKENIIDESGMPKERFSAEFPKEGPSILRIQQVVRGDSAAYFCASSQGQVMGYGYTFGSGTRLTVV.

The chain combines TRBV5-6 with TRBJ2-7, with 8 bases identical to TRBD2. This CDR3 comprises 12 residues. Germline V lookup: CDR1 SGHDT, CDR2 YYEEEE. The CDR3 bases are TGTGCCAGCAGTGCGGGGGGCGCGGGGCCTAGGGTC. It yields the protein CASSAGGAGPRV.

This sequence joins TRBV28 and TRBJ2-7, with a weak D call TRBD1 (7 bases). Trimming pared 5 bases from V and 2 bases from J, leaving 19 bases between. Germline values: CDR1 MDHEN, CDR2 SYDVKM. This CDR3 is built from 16 residues. CDR3 in amino acids: CASSPLGGGKAYEQYF. As DNA, the CDR3 is TGTGCCAGCAGTCCTTTAGGGGGCGGGAAAGCCTACGAGCAGTACTTC.

The V and J genes are TRBV19 and TRBJ2-6; weak D call: TRBD2 (5 bases). Germline V lookup: CDR1 LNHDA, CDR2 SQIVND (reference sequence). The V and J ends lost 6 bases and 0 bases respectively, with 9 bases between them. CDR3 size: 15 residues. CDR3 DNA sequence: TGTGCCAGTAGCACGGCGGGCTCTGGGGCCAACGTCCTGACTTTC. It encodes CASSTAGSGANVLTF.

In this sample, this clone turned up a few times. The chain recombines TRBV7-9 with TRBJ2-5, with 8 bases aligning to TRBD1. J gave up 4 bases and V 5 bases, and 12 bases lay outside the gene matches. There are 16 residues in the CDR3. Germline V CDR1 and CDR2: SEHNR, FQNEAQ (reference sequence). CDR3 nucleotides: TGTGCCAGCAGCAAGAATCGGGCCAGGGGGCGAGAGACCCAGTACTTC. Its protein is CASSKNRARGRETQYF. Full variable domain (remainder filled in from reference TRBV7-9 and TRBJ2-5): DTGVSQNPRHKITKRGQNVTFRCDPISEHNRLYWYRQTLGQGPEFLTYFQNEAQLEKSRLLSDRFSAERPKGSFSTLEIQRTEQGDSAMYLCASSKNRARGRETQYFGPGTRLLVL.

The V gene is TRBV27, the J gene TRBJ2-7; D is ambiguous. Germline V gene data show CDR1 as MNHEY and CDR2 as SMNVEV (reference sequence). V lost 0 bases and J lost 1, with 4 bases in between. The CDR3 is 13 residues long. CDR3: CASSLSRSYEQYF. The CDR3, as DNA: TGTGCCAGCAGTTTATCGAGATCCTACGAGCAGTACTTC.

In its sample, this clone was seen a few times. The chain recombines TRBV30 with TRBJ2-1, with 9 nucleotides matching TRBD1. The CDR3 is 12 residues long. The V segment lost 8 bases and the J segment 7 bases; nucleotides outside the gene matches: 6. The V gene's germline CDR1 is GTSNPN and CDR2 SVGIG (reference sequence). The CDR3 is CASIQGANEQFF. The CDR3 nucleotides read TGTGCCAGTATACAGGGGGCTAATGAGCAGTTCTTC.

The chain couples TRBV7-9 to TRBJ2-5, with TRBD2 identical over 14 bases. The germline V gene encodes CDR1 SEHNR and CDR2 FQNEAQ (reference sequence). V lost 4 bases to trimming and J lost 9 bases; unmatched junction nucleotides: 10. This CDR3 has 16 amino acids. The CDR3 loop is CASSYPGLAGAGAQYF. DNA of the CDR3: TGTGCCAGCAGCTACCCGGGACTAGCGGGGGCAGGGGCCCAGTACTTC.

The rearrangement uses TRBV13 and TRBJ2-7, with 12 bases identical to TRBD2. The germline V gene has CDR1 PRHDT and CDR2 FYEKMQ (reference sequence). V lost 0 bases, J lost 2 bases, and 8 bases stayed unmatched. This CDR3 is 18 amino acids long. The DNA of the CDR3 is TGTGCCAGCAGCTTAGGAGGACTAGCGGGATGGTGGACCTACGAGCAGTACTTC. Translating it yields CASSLGGLAGWWTYEQYF.

This clone was recorded a few times. The chain links TRBV6-5 to TRBJ1-5; the D gene is possibly TRBD1 (6 bases). Germline V gene lookup returns CDR1 MNHEY and CDR2 SVGAGI. The CDR3 sequence is 14 residues long. V lost 1 base, J lost 6 bases, and 10 bases lay in between. The CDR3 reads CASSYFQGSQPQHF. The CDR3 DNA reads TGTGCCAGCAGTTACTTCCAGGGGTCTCAGCCCCAGCATTTT.

In its sample, this clone was seen a few times. The chain uses TRBV29-1 and TRBJ2-1; 13 bases line up with TRBD2. Germline V CDR1 and CDR2: SQVTM, ANQGSEA. The CDR3 has 13 amino acids. After removal of 4 bases from V and 9 bases from J, the junction contained 3 bases not matched to a gene. The CDR3 loop is CSVAGTSGIEQFF. The CDR3, as DNA: TGCAGCGTTGCGGGGACTAGCGGGATTGAGCAGTTCTTC.

This clone turned up a few times. This sequence joins TRBV6-1 and TRBJ2-4; 7 nucleotides match TRBD1. Trimming removed 4 bases from V and 3 bases from J; junction bases left unmatched: 12. Germline V lookup: CDR1 MNHNS, CDR2 SASEGT. The CDR3 contains 17 residues. In nucleotides, the CDR3 is TGTGCCAGCAGTGTAGGCGTAACAGGGGTAGGCAAAAACATTCAGTACTTC. Its protein product is CASSVGVTGVGKNIQYF.

The CDR3 DNA is TGTGCCAGCAGTTACGACAGGGTGCGGGGCTACACCTTC. Protein sequence: CASSYDRVRGYTF. V gene TRBV6-5 combines with J gene TRBJ1-2, with 7 bases identical to TRBD1. This CDR3 contains 13 residues. Losses at the gene ends were 2 bases for V and 8 bases for J; bases not matched to a gene: 5. CDR1 and CDR2 (germline): MNHEY, SVGAGI.

V is TRBV28 and J is TRBJ1-1, with a tentative D call TRBD1 (5 bases). Germline V gene sequence: CDR1 MDHEN, CDR2 SYDVKM. This CDR3 region has 13 residues. V lost 8 bases and J 5 bases, leaving 15 bases between the germline ends. The DNA of the CDR3 is TGTGCCAGCGGATCGACAGCTAGTACTGAAGCTTTCTTT. Translation gives CASGSTASTEAFF.

V gene TRBV5-1 combines with J gene TRBJ2-7; D perhaps matches TRBD2 (7 bases). The CDR3 extends over 17 amino acids. V lost 0 bases, J lost 0 bases, and 16 bases lay in between. Looked up from germline, CDR1 is SGHRS and CDR2 is YFSETQ. The CDR3 loop is CASSLVGGGTSSYEQYF. CDR3 DNA sequence: TGCGCCAGCAGCTTGGTCGGCGGGGGCACAAGCTCCTACGAGCAGTACTTC.

This clone is judged medium-sized (0.01 to 0.1%). The chain joins TRBV6-1 to TRBJ1-5, with 10 bases identical to TRBD1. J gave up 6 bases and V 3 bases, and 8 bases lay outside the gene matches. The CDR3 is 16 amino acids. CDR1 is MNHNS and CDR2 is SASEGT in the germline V gene. CDR3 region: CASSDHGQGVSQPQHF. CDR3 DNA sequence: TGTGCCAGCAGTGACCACGGACAGGGGGTTAGTCAGCCCCAGCATTTT.

Here the CDR3 reads CASRLQELGNTIYF. CDR3 nucleotides: TGTGCCAGCAGGCTACAGGAACTTGGAAACACCATATATTTT. This chain joins TRBV5-6 and TRBJ1-3; D may be TRBD1 (5 bases). This CDR3 has 14 amino acids. The V gene lost 5 bases and the J gene lost 3 bases, with 12 bases spanning the gap. The germline gives CDR1 SGHDT, CDR2 YYEEEE. The full variable domain, in which reference TRBV5-6 and TRBJ1-3 provide the parts outside the CDR3, is DAGVTQSPTHLIKTRGQQVTLRCSPKSGHDTVSWYQQALGQGPQFIFQYYEEEERQRGNFPDRFSGHQFPNYSSELNVNALLLGDSALYLCASRLQELGNTIYFGEGSWLTVV.

This chain links TRBV30 with TRBJ2-1; 11 bases fit TRBD1. V lost 4 bases, J lost 7 bases, and 9 bases stayed unmatched. This CDR3 contains 15 residues. Per germline, CDR1 GTSNPN and CDR2 SVGIG (reference sequence). CDR3 protein: CAWTSPGTGGNEQFF. DNA of the CDR3: TGTGCCTGGACAAGCCCCGGGACAGGGGGGAATGAGCAGTTCTTC.